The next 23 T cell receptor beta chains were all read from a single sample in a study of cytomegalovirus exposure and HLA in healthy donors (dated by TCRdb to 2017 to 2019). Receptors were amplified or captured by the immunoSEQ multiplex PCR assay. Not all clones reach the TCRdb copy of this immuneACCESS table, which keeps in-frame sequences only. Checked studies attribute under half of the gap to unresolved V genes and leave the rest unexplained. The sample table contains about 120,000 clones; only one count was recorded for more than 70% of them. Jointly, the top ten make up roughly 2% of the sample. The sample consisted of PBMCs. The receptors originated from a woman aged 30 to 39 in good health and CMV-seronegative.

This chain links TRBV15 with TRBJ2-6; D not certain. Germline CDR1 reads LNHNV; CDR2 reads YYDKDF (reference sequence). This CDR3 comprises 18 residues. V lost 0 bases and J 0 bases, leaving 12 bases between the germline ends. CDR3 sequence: CATSRDLGRTSGANVLTF. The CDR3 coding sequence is TGTGCCACCAGCAGAGATCTGGGCAGAACCTCTGGGGCCAACGTCCTGACTTTC.

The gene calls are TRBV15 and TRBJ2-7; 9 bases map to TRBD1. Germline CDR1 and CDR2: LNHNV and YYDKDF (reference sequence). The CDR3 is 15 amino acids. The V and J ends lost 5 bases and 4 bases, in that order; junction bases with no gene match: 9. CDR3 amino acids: CATSAGQGISYEQYF. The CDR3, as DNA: TGTGCCACCAGCGCTGGACAGGGGATCTCTTACGAGCAGTACTTC.

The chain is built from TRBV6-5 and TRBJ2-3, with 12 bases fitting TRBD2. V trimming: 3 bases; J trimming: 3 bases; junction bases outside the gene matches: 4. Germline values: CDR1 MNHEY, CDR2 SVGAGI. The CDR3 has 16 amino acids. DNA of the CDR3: TGTGCCAGCAGTTATCGGACTAGCGGGGTTACAGATACGCAGTATTTT. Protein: CASSYRTSGVTDTQYF.

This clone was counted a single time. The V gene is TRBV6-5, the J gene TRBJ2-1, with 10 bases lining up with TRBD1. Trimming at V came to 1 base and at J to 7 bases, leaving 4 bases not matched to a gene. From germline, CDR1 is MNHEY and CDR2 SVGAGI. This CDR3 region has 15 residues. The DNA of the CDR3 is TGTGCCAGCAGTTACTACGGACAGGGGGGGAATGAGCAGTTCTTC. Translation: CASSYYGQGGNEQFF.

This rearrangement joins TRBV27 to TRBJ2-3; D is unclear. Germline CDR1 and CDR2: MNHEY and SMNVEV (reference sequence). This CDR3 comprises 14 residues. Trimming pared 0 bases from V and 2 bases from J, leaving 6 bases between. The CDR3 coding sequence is TGTGCCAGCAGTTTATCCGCAGTCACAGATACGCAGTATTTT. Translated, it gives CASSLSAVTDTQYF.

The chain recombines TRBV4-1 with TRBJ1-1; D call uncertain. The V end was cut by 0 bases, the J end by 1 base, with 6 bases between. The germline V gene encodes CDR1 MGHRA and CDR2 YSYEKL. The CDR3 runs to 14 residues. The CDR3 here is CASSQEHRNTEAFF. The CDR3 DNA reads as TGCGCCAGCAGCCAAGAACATCGGAACACTGAAGCTTTCTTT.

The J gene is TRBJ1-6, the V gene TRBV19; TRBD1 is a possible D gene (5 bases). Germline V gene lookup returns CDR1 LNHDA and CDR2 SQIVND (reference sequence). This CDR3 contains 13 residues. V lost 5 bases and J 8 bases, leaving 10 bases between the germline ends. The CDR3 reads CASSGQGYSPLHF. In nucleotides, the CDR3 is TGTGCCAGTAGTGGGCAGGGTTATTCACCCCTCCACTTT.

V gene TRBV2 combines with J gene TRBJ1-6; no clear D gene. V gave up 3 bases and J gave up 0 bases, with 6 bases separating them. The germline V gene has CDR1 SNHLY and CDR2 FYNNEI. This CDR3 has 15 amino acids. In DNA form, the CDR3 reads TGTGCCAGCAGTGATGAGGGCTCCTATAATTCACCCCTCCACTTT. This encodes CASSDEGSYNSPLHF.

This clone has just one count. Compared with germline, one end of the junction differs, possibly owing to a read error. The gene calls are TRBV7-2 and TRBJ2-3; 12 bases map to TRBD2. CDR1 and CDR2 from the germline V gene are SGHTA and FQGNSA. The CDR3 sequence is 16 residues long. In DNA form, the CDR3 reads TGTGCCAGCAGCTTAGCGACTAGCGGGGGCACAAATACGCAGTATTTT. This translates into CASSLATSGGTNTQYF.

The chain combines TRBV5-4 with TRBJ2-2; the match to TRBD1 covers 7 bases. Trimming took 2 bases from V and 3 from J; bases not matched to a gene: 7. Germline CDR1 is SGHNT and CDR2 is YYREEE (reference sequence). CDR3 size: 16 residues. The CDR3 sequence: CASSFGGRGYTGELFF. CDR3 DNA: TGTGCCAGCAGCTTCGGAGGCAGGGGGTACACCGGGGAGCTGTTTTTT.

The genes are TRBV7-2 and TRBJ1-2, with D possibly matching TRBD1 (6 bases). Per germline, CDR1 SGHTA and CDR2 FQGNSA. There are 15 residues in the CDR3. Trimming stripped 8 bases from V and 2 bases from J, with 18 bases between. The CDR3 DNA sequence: TGTGCCAGCCGCCTTACAGGGACGTGGAACTATGGCTACACCTTC. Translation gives CASRLTGTWNYGYTF.

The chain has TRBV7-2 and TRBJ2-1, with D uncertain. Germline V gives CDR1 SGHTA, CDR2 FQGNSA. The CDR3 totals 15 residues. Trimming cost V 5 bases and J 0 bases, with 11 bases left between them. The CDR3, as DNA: TGTGCCAGCAGCCCGAGTCGAGACTCCTACAATGAGCAGTTCTTC. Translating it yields CASSPSRDSYNEQFF. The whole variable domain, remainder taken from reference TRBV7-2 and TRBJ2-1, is GAGVSQSPSNKVTEKGKDVELRCDPISGHTALYWYRQSLGQGLEFLIYFQGNSAPDKSGLPSDRFSAERTGGSVSTLTIQRTQQEDSAVYLCASSPSRDSYNEQFFGPGTRLTVL.

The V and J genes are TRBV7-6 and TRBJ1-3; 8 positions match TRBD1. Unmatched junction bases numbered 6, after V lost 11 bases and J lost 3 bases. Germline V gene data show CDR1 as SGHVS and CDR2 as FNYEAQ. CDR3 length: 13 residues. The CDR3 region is CAWQGAVGNTIYF. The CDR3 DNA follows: TGTGCCTGGCAGGGGGCGGTTGGAAACACCATATATTTT.

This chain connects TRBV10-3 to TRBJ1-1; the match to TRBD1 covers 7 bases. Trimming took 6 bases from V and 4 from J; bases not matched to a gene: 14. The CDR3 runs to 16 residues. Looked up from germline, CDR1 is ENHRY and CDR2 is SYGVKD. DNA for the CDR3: TGTGCCATCAGGGGGACAGTCGAGGGACGCGGCACTGAAGCTTTCTTT. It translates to CAIRGTVEGRGTEAFF.

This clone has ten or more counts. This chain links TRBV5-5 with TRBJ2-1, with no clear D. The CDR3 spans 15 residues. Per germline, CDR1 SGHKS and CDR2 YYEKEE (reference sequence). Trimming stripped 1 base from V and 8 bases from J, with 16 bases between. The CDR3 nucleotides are TGTGCCAGCAGCTTGTCGTGGAGTCGAAGCGATGAGCAGTTCTTC. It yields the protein CASSLSWSRSDEQFF.

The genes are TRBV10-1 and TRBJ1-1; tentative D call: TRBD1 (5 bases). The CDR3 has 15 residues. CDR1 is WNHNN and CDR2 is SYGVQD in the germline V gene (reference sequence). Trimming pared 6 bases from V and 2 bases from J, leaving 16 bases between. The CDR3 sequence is CASSEMEGHNTEAFF. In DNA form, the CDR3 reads TGCGCCAGCAGCGAAATGGAGGGGCATAACACTGAAGCTTTCTTT.

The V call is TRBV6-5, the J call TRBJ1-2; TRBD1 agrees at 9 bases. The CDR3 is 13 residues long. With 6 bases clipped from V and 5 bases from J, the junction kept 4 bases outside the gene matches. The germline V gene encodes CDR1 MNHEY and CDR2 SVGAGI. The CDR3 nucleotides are TGTGCCAGCAGCGGGACAGGGCCTTATGGCTACACCTTC. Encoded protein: CASSGTGPYGYTF.

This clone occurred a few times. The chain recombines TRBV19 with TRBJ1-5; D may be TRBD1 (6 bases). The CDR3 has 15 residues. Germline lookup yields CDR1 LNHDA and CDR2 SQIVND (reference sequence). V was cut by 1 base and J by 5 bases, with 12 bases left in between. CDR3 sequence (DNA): TGTGCCAGTAGTATAGCAGGGACAACATATCAGCCCCAGCATTTT. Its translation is CASSIAGTTYQPQHF.

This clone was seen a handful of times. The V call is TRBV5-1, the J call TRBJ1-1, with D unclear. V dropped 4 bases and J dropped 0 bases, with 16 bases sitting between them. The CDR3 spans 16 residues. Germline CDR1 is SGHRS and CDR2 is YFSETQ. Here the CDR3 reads CASSESEHLMNTEAFF. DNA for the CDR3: TGCGCCAGCAGCGAGAGCGAACATCTTATGAACACTGAAGCTTTCTTT.

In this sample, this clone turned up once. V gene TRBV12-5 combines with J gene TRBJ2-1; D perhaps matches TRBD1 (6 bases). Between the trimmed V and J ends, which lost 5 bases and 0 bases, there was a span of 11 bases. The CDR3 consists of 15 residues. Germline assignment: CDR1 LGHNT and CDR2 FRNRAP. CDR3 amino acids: CASGPDRPSYNEQFF. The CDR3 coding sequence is TGTGCTAGTGGTCCGGACAGACCCTCCTACAATGAGCAGTTCTTC.

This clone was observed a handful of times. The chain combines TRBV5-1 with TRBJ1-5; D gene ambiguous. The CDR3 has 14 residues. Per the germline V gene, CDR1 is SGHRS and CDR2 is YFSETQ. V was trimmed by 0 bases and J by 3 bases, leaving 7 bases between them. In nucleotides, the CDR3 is TGCGCCAGCAGCTTGGGATCAGACAATCAGCCCCAGCATTTT. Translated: CASSLGSDNQPQHF.

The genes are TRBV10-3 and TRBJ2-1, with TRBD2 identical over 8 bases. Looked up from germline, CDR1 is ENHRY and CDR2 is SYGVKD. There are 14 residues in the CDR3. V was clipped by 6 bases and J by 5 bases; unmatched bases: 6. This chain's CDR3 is CAIRAGTRNNEQFF. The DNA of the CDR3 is TGTGCCATCAGGGCCGGGACTAGGAACAATGAGCAGTTCTTC.

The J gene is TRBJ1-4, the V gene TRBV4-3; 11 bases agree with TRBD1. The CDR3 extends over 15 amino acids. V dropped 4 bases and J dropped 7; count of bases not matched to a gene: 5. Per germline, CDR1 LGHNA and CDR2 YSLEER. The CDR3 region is CASSPGTGGSEKLFF. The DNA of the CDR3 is TGCGCCAGCAGCCCGGGGACAGGGGGGAGTGAAAAACTGTTTTTT.